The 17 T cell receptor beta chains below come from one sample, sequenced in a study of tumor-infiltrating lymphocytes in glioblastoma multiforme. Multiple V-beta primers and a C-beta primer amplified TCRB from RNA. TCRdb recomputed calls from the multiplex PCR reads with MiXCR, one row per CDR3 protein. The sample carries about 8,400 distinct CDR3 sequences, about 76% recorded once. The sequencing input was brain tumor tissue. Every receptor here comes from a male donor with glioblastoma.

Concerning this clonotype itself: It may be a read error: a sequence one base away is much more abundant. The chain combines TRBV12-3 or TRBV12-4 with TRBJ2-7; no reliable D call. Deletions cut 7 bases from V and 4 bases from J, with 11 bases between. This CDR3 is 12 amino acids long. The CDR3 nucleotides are TGTGCCAGCAATCCTCTGATGTACGAGCAGTACTTC. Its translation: CASNPLMYEQYF.

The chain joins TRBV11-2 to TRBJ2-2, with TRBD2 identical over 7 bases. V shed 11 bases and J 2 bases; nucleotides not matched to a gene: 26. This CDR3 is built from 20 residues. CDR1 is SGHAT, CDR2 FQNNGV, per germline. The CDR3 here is CADTPSFGQGLAVNTGELFF. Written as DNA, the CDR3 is TGTGCCGACACCCCCTCGTTCGGCCAAGGGCTAGCGGTAAACACCGGGGAGCTGTTTTTT.

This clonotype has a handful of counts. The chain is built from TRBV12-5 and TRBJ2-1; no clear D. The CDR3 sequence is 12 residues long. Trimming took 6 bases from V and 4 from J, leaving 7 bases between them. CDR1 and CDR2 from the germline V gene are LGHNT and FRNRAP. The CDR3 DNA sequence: TGTGCTAGTGGGCCTACATACAATGAGCAGTTCTTC. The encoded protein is CASGPTYNEQFF.

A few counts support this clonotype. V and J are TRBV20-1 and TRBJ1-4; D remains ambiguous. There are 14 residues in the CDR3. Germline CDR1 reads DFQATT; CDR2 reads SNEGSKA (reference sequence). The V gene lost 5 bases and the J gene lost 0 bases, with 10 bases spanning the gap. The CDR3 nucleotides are TGCAGTGCTCCCCGTACATCAACTAATGAAAAACTGTTTTTT. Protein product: CSAPRTSTNEKLFF.

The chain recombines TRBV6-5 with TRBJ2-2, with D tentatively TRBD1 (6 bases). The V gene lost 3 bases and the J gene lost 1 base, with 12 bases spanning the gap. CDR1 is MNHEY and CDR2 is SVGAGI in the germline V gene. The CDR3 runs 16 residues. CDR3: CASSYVPGVNTGELFF. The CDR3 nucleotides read TGTGCCAGCAGTTATGTGCCAGGGGTGAACACCGGGGAGCTGTTTTTT.

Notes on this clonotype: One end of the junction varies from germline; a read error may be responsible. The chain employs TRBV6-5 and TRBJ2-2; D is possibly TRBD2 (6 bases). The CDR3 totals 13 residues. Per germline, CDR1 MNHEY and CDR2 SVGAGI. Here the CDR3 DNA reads TGTGCCAGCAGTTACAATGGTGGCGGGGAGCTGTCTTTT. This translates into CASSYNGGGELSF.

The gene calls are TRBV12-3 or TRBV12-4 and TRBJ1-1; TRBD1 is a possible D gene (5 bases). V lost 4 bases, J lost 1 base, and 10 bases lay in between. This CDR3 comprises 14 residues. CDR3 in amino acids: CASSSLGGNTEAFF. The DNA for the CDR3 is TGTGCCAGCAGTTCCCTTGGGGGGAACACTGAAGCTTTCTTT.

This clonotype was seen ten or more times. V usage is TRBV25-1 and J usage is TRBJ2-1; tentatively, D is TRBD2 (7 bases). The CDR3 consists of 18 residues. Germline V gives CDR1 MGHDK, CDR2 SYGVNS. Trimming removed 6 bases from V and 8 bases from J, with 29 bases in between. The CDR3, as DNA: TGTGCCAGCAGACATATCCCGGGACGCGGAGGGGGGGCCGATGAGCAGTTCTTC. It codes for CASRHIPGRGGGADEQFF.

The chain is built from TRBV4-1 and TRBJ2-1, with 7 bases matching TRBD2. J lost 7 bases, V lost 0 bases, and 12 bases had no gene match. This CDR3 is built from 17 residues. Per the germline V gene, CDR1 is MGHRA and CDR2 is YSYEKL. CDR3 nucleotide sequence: TGCGCCAGCAGCCAAGATCGTCGAGCGGGGAATATGAATGAGCAGTTCTTC. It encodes CASSQDRRAGNMNEQFF.

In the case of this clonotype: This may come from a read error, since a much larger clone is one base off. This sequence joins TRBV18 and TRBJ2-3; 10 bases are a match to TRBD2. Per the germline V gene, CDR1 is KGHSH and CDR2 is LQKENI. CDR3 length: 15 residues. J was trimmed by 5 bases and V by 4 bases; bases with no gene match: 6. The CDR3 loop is CASSQRAGGQDTQYF. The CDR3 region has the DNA TGTGCCAGCTCACAGCGAGCGGGAGGGCAAGATACGCAGTATTTT.

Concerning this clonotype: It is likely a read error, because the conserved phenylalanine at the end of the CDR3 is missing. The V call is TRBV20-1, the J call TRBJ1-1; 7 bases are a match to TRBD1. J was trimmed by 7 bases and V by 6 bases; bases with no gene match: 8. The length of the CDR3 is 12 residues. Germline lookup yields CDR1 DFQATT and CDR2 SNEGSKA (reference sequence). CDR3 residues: CSAAGTEVEAFS. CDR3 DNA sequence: TGCAGTGCGGCCGGGACAGAGGTTGAAGCTTTCTCT.

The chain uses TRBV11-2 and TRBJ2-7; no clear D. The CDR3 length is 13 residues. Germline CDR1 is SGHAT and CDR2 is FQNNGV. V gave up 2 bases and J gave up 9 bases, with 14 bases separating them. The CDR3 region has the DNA TGTGCCAGCAGCTTAAGGGTTATCTCCGGGCAGTACTTC. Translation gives CASSLRVISGQYF.

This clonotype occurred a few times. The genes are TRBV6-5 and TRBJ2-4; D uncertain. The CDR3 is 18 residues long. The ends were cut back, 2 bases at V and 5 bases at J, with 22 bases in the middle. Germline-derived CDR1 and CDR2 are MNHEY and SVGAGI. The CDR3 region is CASSYVQYSPRSENIQYF. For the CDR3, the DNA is TGTGCCAGCAGTTACGTCCAGTATTCGCCGAGATCGGAAAACATTCAGTACTTC.

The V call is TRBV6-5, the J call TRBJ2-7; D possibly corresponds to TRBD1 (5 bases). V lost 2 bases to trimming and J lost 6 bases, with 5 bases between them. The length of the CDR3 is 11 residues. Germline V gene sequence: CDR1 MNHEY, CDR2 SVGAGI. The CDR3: CASSYRGEQYF. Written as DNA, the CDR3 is TGTGCCAGCAGTTACAGGGGCGAGCAGTACTTC.

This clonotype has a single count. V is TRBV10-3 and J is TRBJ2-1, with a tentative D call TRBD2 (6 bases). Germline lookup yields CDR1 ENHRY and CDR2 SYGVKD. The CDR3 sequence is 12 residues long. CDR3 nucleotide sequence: TGTGTCACCTCCGGCGGGGAAAATGAGCAGTTCTTC. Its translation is CVTSGGENEQFF.

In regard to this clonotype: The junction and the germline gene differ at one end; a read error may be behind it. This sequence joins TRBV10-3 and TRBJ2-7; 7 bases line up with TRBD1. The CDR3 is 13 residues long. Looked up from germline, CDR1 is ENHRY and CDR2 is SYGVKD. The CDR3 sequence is CAIIPGQLYEKYF. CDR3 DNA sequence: TGTGCCATCATACCGGGACAGCTCTACGAGAAGTACTTC.

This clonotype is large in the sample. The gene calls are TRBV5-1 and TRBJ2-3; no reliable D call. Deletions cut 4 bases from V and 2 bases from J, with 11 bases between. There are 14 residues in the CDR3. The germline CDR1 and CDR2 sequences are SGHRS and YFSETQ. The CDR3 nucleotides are TGCGCCAGCAGCCAGGACCGACACACAGATACGCAGTATTTT. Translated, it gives CASSQDRHTDTQYF.